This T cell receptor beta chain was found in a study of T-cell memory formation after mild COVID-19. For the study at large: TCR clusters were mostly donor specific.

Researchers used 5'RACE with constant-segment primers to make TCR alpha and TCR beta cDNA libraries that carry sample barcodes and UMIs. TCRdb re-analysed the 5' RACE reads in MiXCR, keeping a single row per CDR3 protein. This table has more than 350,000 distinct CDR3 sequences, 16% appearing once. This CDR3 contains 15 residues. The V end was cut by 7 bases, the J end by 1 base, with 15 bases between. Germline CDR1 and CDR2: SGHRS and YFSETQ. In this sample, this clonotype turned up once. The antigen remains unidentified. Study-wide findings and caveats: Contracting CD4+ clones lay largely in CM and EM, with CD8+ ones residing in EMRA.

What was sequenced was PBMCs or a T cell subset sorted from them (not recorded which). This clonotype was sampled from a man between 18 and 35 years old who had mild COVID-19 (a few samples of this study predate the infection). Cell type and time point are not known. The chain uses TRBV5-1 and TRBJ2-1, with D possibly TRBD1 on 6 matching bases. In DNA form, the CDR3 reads TGCGCCAGCCAAACAGGGTTTAGGTCCTACAATGAGCAGTTCTTC. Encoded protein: CASQTGFRSYNEQFF.